The 18 T cell receptor beta chains below all came from one sample that was sequenced in a study of early T cells in non-severe SARS-CoV-2 infection listed by TCRdb under 2021. The protocol used for the library was 5' RACE. TCRdb lists the instrument as NextSeq 500. Clones were called with MiXCR by TCRdb after fastp trimmed the public reads at Q25, and only in-frame beta chains were retained. Here each entry gathers all rows of one CDR3 protein and keeps the most common genes and DNA. This sample comprises roughly 45,000 distinct CDR3 sequences, roughly 4% of them detected only once. The ten largest make up roughly 6% of the sample. Sequences were obtained from whole blood. The receptors were gathered from an adult who was a healthcare worker with PCR-confirmed SARS-CoV-2 infection or an uninfected control (not recorded which).

This clonotype showed up many times. The chain joins TRBV5-1 to TRBJ2-1, with TRBD1 matching over 10 bases. The germline gives CDR1 SGHRS, CDR2 YFSETQ. The CDR3 consists of 17 residues. V lost 2 bases and J lost 6; bases outside the gene matches: 11. The CDR3 here is CASSFIMTGGRSNEQFF. DNA of the CDR3: TGCGCCAGCAGCTTCATAATGACAGGGGGCAGGAGCAATGAGCAGTTCTTC.

V and J are TRBV18 and TRBJ2-3; D remains unclear. CDR3 length: 12 residues. V shed 8 bases and J shed 2 bases, with 8 bases lying between them. Per the germline V gene, CDR1 is KGHSH and CDR2 is LQKENI. The CDR3 spells CASTSVTDTQYF. The DNA of the CDR3 is TGTGCCAGCACCAGCGTCACAGATACGCAGTATTTT.

This clonotype was observed a handful of times. V usage is TRBV3-1 and J usage is TRBJ1-2; 7 bases line up with TRBD1. CDR3 length: 15 residues. Germline CDR1 and CDR2: LGHDT and YNNKEL (reference sequence). The V segment lost 3 bases and the J segment 0 bases; nucleotides outside the gene matches: 4. DNA for the CDR3: TGTGCCAGCAGCCAGGACGGGACAGCTAACTATGGCTACACCTTC. As protein: CASSQDGTANYGYTF.

Many counts were recorded for this clonotype. The V and J genes are TRBV4-3 and TRBJ2-6; D perhaps matches TRBD2 (6 bases). This CDR3 region has 15 residues. Trimming shortened V by 0 bases and J by 6 bases, and 9 bases separated the two germline ends. CDR1 and CDR2 from the germline V gene are LGHNA and YSLEER. This chain's CDR3 is CASSQDTGEANVLTF. CDR3 sequence (DNA): TGCGCCAGCAGCCAAGATACGGGGGAGGCCAACGTCCTGACTTTC.

This clonotype was counted many times. The rearrangement links TRBV6-2 or TRBV6-3 to TRBJ1-1; D unclear. The CDR3 is made up of 12 amino acids. CDR1 is MNHEY and CDR2 is SVGEGT in the germline V gene. V was trimmed by 5 bases and J by 5 bases, leaving 9 bases between them. CDR3 sequence reads: CASSPTVTEAFF. The CDR3 DNA reads TGTGCCAGCAGTCCAACGGTGACTGAAGCTTTCTTT.

This clonotype was observed at least ten times. The chain combines TRBV10-3 with TRBJ1-5; the D gene is possibly TRBD1 (5 bases). V was cut by 4 bases and J by 5 bases, with 9 bases left in between. The CDR3 runs 13 residues. Germline values: CDR1 ENHRY, CDR2 SYGVKD. The CDR3 region has the DNA TGTGCCATCAGTGGGGGCACGGATCAGCCCCAGCATTTT. It codes for CAISGGTDQPQHF.

This clonotype was recorded at least ten times. The chain employs TRBV11-2 and TRBJ1-4; unclear D gene. V lost 3 bases and J 3 bases, leaving 11 bases between the germline ends. The CDR3 contains 15 residues. Germline V gene data show CDR1 as SGHAT and CDR2 as FQNNGV. CDR3 protein: CASSFSDLSNEKLFF. CDR3 in DNA: TGTGCCAGCAGCTTTTCTGACTTATCTAATGAAAAACTGTTTTTT.

This clonotype was observed many times. This sequence joins TRBV7-2 and TRBJ1-1; D may be TRBD1 (6 bases). The CDR3 totals 15 residues. Per the germline V gene, CDR1 is SGHTA and CDR2 is FQGNSA. V lost 3 bases and J lost 3, with 14 bases in between. The CDR3: CASSLEGGGDTEAFF. The CDR3 nucleotides read TGTGCCAGCAGCTTGGAAGGAGGGGGGGACACTGAAGCTTTCTTT.

A few counts support this clonotype. The chain couples TRBV10-1 to TRBJ2-3; 7 positions match TRBD2. In germline, CDR1 is WNHNN, CDR2 SYGVQD (reference sequence). Trimming cost V 5 bases and J 2 bases; bases outside gene matches: 13. The CDR3 runs to 17 residues. The CDR3 DNA sequence: TGCGCCAGCAGTTCCTCCTTCGGGCTAGCGGACACAGATACGCAGTATTTT. It encodes CASSSSFGLADTDTQYF.

This clonotype was detected ten times or more. V usage is TRBV2 and J usage is TRBJ2-1, with TRBD1 matching over 9 bases. Germline V lookup: CDR1 SNHLY, CDR2 FYNNEI. Unmatched junction bases numbered 4, after V lost 8 bases and J lost 8 bases. The CDR3 runs 12 residues. CDR3 sequence (DNA): TGTGCCAGCGGATGGACAGGGGATGAGCAGTTCTTC. Its protein product is CASGWTGDEQFF.

This clonotype came up many times. The chain couples TRBV7-2 to TRBJ1-2, with TRBD1 matching over 8 bases. The CDR3 extends over 16 amino acids. Germline V lookup: CDR1 SGHTA, CDR2 FQGNSA. V trimming: 2 bases; J trimming: 8 bases; junction bases outside the gene matches: 13. The CDR3 spells CASSLTPGQGWRGYTF. Here the CDR3 DNA reads TGTGCCAGCAGCTTAACGCCCGGACAGGGTTGGAGGGGCTACACCTTC. Drawing the rest from reference TRBV7-2 and TRBJ1-2, the complete variable domain is GAGVSQSPSNKVTEKGKDVELRCDPISGHTALYWYRQSLGQGLEFLIYFQGNSAPDKSGLPSDRFSAERTGGSVSTLTIQRTQQEDSAVYLCASSLTPGQGWRGYTFGSGTRLTVV.

This clonotype was seen repeatedly, ten times or more. The gene calls are TRBV29-1 and TRBJ2-1, with TRBD1 matching over 9 bases. CDR1 and CDR2 from the germline V gene are SQVTM and ANQGSEA. V shed 6 bases, J shed 5 bases, and the junction held 20 bases outside the gene matches. The CDR3 is made up of 18 amino acids. CDR3: CSVRTGELVGEFDNEQFF. The CDR3 DNA sequence: TGCAGCGTCCGGACAGGGGAACTGGTCGGGGAGTTCGACAATGAGCAGTTCTTC.

This clonotype was observed a handful of times. The chain employs TRBV6-1 and TRBJ1-1, with a tentative D call TRBD1 (5 bases). Germline CDR1 MNHNS, CDR2 SASEGT. V lost 3 bases, J lost 5 bases, and 13 bases lay in between. This CDR3 region has 14 residues. CDR3 coding DNA: TGTGCCAGCAGTGACGGGGCCCTGCGGACTGAAGCTTTCTTT. This gives the protein CASSDGALRTEAFF.

This clonotype was seen many times. The CDR3 protein is CASRSAGAKNIQYF. The DNA of the CDR3 is TGTGCCAGCAGATCTGCAGGAGCCAAAAACATTCAGTACTTC. The chain carries TRBV27 and TRBJ2-4; the D is unclear. The CDR3 contains 14 residues. Trimming took off 6 bases at V and 0 bases at J, with 9 bases between the two ends. The V gene's germline CDR1 is MNHEY and CDR2 SMNVEV (reference sequence).

This clonotype showed up many times. The V call is TRBV7-9, the J call TRBJ1-2, with 9 bases fitting TRBD1. The ends lost 4 bases at V and 8 bases at J; junction bases unmatched: 17. The CDR3 sequence is 17 residues long. The germline gives CDR1 SEHNR, CDR2 FQNEAQ (reference sequence). The DNA for the CDR3 is TGTGCCAGCAGCTCCACCGGCACAGGGGGCGGTCGCGTAGGCTACACCTTC. This encodes CASSSTGTGGGRVGYTF.

This clonotype was counted ten times or more. The chain uses TRBV29-1 and TRBJ2-7, with 10 bases matching TRBD2. The V gene's germline CDR1 is SQVTM and CDR2 ANQGSEA. The CDR3 runs 17 residues. V lost 1 base, J lost 0 bases, and 9 bases stayed unmatched. The CDR3 bases are TGCAGCGTTGAAGTAGAGACTAGCGGGTTGAGCTCCTACGAGCAGTACTTC. Translation gives CSVEVETSGLSSYEQYF.

This clonotype was counted at least ten times. The chain uses TRBV20-1 and TRBJ2-3, with a possible D match to TRBD2 (6 bases). The CDR3 has 13 residues. V dropped 3 bases and J dropped 3 bases, with 10 bases sitting between them. The germline V gene has CDR1 DFQATT and CDR2 SNEGSKA (reference sequence). Here the CDR3 DNA reads TGCAGTGCTAGCCTCGCGGGAACAGATACGCAGTATTTT. Amino acids: CSASLAGTDTQYF.

In this sample, this clonotype turned up many times. The rearrangement uses TRBV12-3 or TRBV12-4 and TRBJ2-1; unclear D gene. V was shortened by 3 bases and J by 5 bases, with 14 bases between the two germline ends. The CDR3 spans 15 residues. The CDR3 bases are TGTGCCAGCAGTTTTGCGGTTCCACCCAACAATGAGCAGTTCTTC. Residues: CASSFAVPPNNEQFF.